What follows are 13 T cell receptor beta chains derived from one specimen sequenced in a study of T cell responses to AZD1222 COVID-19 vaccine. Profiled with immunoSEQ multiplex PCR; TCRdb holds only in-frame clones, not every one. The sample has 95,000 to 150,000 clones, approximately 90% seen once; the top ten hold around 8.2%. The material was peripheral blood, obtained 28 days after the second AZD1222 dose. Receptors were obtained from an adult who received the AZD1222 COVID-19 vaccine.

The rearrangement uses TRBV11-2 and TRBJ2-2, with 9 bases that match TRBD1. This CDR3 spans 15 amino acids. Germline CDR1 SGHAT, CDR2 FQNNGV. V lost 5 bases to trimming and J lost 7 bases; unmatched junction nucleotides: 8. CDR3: CASSAWTGAGGELFF. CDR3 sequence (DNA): TGTGCCAGCAGCGCCTGGACAGGGGCCGGCGGGGAGCTGTTTTTT.

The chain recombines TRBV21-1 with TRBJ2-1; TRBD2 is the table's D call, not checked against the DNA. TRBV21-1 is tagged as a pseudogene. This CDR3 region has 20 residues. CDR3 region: CASSKKKGTGLAGDLGEQFF. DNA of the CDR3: TGTGCCAGCAGCAAAAAAAAGGGGACCGGACTAGCGGGAGATTTGGGAGAGCAGTTCTTC.

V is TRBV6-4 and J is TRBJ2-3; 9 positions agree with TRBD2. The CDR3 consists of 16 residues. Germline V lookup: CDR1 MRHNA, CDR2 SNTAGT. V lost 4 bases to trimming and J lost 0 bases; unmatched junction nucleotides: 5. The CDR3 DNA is TGTGCCAGCAGTGCCCTAGCGGGAAGTAGCACAGATACGCAGTATTTT. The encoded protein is CASSALAGSSTDTQYF.

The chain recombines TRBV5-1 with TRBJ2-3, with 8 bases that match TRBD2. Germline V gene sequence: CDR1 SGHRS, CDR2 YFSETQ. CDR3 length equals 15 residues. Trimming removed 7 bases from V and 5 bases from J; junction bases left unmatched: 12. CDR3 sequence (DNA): TGCGCCAGCGGGGAGACGGGGGGGCCTGGAGATACGCAGTATTTT. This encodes CASGETGGPGDTQYF.

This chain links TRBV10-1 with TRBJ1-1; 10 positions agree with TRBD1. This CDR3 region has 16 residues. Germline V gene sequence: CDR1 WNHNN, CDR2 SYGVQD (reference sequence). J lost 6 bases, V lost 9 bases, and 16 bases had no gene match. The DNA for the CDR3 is TGCGCCAGTCCGAAACGGGACAGGGGCATCTTGGCTGAAGCTTTCTTT. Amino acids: CASPKRDRGILAEAFF.

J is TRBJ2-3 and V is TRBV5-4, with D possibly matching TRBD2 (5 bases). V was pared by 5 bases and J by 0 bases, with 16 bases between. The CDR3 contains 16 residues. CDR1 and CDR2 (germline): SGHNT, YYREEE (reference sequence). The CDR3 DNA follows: TGTGCCAGCAGACTGGCGAGCGGTCTAAGCACAGATACGCAGTATTTT. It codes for CASRLASGLSTDTQYF.

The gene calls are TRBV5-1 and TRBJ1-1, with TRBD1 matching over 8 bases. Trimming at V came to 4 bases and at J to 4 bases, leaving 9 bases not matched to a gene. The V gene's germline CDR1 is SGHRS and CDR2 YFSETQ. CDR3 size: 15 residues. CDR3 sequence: CASSIVQGGGTEAFF. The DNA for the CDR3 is TGCGCCAGCAGCATAGTACAGGGGGGAGGCACTGAAGCTTTCTTT.

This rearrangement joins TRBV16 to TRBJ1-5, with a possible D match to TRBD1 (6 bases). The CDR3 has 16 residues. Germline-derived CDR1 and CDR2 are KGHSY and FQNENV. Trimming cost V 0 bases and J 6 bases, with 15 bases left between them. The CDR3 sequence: CASSQSWGAGGQPQHF. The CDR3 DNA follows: TGTGCCAGCAGCCAATCGTGGGGGGCTGGTGGTCAGCCCCAGCATTTT.

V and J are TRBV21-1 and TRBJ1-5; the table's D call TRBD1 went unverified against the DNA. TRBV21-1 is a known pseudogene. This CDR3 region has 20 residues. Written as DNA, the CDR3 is TGTGCCAGCAGCAAAAATAGGTGTAACGGGGACAAAGTGGGCAATCAGCCCCAGCATTTT. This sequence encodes CASSKNRCNGDKVGNQPQHF.

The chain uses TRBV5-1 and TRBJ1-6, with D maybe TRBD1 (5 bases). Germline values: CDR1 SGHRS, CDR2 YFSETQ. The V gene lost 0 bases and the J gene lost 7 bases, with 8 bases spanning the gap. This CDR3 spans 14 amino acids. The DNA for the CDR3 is TGCGCCAGCAGCTTGGGGGGGGAGAATTCACCCCTCCACTTT. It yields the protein CASSLGGENSPLHF.

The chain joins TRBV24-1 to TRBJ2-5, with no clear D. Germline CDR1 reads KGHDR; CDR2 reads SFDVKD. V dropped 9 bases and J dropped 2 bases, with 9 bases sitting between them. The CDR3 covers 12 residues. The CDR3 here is CATPNGQETQYF. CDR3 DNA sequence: TGTGCCACCCCTAACGGTCAAGAGACCCAGTACTTC.

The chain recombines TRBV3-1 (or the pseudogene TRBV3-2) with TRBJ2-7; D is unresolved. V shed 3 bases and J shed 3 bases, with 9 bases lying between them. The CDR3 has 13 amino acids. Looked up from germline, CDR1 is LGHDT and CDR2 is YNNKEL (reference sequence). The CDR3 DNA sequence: TGTGCCAGCAGCCAGCATAGTGGCTACGAGCAGTACTTC. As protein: CASSQHSGYEQYF.

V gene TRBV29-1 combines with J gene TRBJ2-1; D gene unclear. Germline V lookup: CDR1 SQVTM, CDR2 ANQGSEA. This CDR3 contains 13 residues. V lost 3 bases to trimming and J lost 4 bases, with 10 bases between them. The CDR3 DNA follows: TGCAGCGTTGAGGGTGACGGATACAATGAGCAGTTCTTC. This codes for CSVEGDGYNEQFF.